This T cell receptor (beta chain) was observed in a study of T-cell reconstitution after alpha-beta-depleted transplantation in children. Notes on the study in general: About two months after transplant, alpha-beta T cells reportedly came from several hundred expanded graft clones. When one year had passed after transplant, most T-cell counts and diversity came from newly produced T cells.

Researchers prepared the TCRbeta library using unique molecular identifiers, the study reports. TCRdb called the PCR reads again in MiXCR, with one record for every CDR3 protein. Here the sample spans fewer than 350,000 distinct CDR3 sequences, 6% to 10% being singletons. A word on this clonotype: Its cognate antigen is unknown.

Germline loops: CDR1 SGHVS, CDR2 FNYEAQ. V was trimmed by 5 bases and J by 5 bases, leaving 12 bases between them. The CDR3 is 13 residues long. This material consisted of peripheral blood, taken 360 days after TCRalphabeta/CD19-depleted stem cell transplant. The chain carries TRBV7-6 and TRBJ1-1, with D tentatively TRBD1 (6 bases). This receptor was obtained from a female patient aged 2-15 years who had a stem cell transplant for Fanconi anemia, so the T cells may come from the graft donor. The CDR3 loop is CASSIQGRTEAFF. CDR3 DNA sequence: TGTGCCAGCAGCATACAGGGCAGGACTGAAGCTTTCTTT.